The 20 T cell receptor beta chains below all came from one sample that was sequenced in a study of blood T cell repertoires in COVID-19. Sequencing was performed with immunoSEQ multiplex PCR; in TCRdb, only in-frame clones are kept and a portion is missing. The sample holds over 200,000 clones, around nine tenths seen once. Sequences were obtained from peripheral blood. Receptors originate from a man aged 35-49 years who had recovered from COVID-19.

This clone was counted between two and nine times. The V and J genes are TRBV11-2 and TRBJ1-1, with 7 bases lining up with TRBD1. CDR1 is SGHAT, CDR2 FQNNGV, per germline. This CDR3 comprises 16 residues. V lost 1 base to trimming and J lost 0 bases; unmatched junction nucleotides: 5. CDR3 loop: CASSLGWGQLNTEAFF. As DNA, the CDR3 is TGTGCCAGCAGCTTAGGATGGGGACAGCTGAACACTGAAGCTTTCTTT.

This sequence joins TRBV6-6 and TRBJ1-6; 9 bases map to TRBD1. Germline CDR1 reads MNHNY; CDR2 reads SVGAGI (reference sequence). CDR3 size: 16 residues. V was pared by 0 bases and J by 13 bases, with 10 bases of the junction left unmatched. The CDR3 sequence: CASSYSYRQGDRPLHF. In DNA, the CDR3 is TGTGCCAGCAGTTACTCATATAGACAGGGGGATAGGCCCCTCCACTTT.

This rearrangement joins TRBV6-6 to TRBJ2-7, with D possibly matching TRBD1 (6 bases). The CDR3 is 14 amino acids. CDR1 MNHNY and CDR2 SVGAGI come from the germline V gene (reference sequence). V was pared by 6 bases and J by 7 bases, with 19 bases between. The CDR3 sequence: CASSFYRVSEEQYF. CDR3 DNA sequence: TGTGCCAGCAGCTTTTACAGGGTTTCGGAAGAGCAGTACTTC.

This chain links TRBV5-6 with TRBJ1-2, with 9 bases fitting TRBD1. CDR1 and CDR2 (germline): SGHDT, YYEEEE. This CDR3 has 13 amino acids. V lost 4 bases, J lost 4 bases, and 2 bases stayed unmatched. The chain's CDR3 is CASSLQGAYGYTF. The CDR3 bases are TGTGCCAGCAGCCTACAGGGGGCCTATGGCTACACCTTC.

As DNA, the CDR3 is TGTGCCAGCAGTTACTCGGGCCAGGGAGGTTCACCCCTCCACTTT. Residues: CASSYSGQGGSPLHF. The chain has TRBV6-5 and TRBJ1-6, with a weak D call TRBD1 (5 bases). Germline CDR1 and CDR2: MNHEY and SVGAGI. The CDR3 has 15 residues. Trimming stripped 0 bases from V and 9 bases from J, with 12 bases between.

The chain combines TRBV11-2 with TRBJ1-3; D gene unclear. V lost 1 base and J lost 4, with 11 bases in between. Per the germline V gene, CDR1 is SGHAT and CDR2 is FQNNGV. The CDR3 consists of 15 residues. The CDR3 loop is CASSLGSSPGNTIYF. The CDR3, as DNA: TGTGCCAGCAGCTTAGGGAGCTCCCCGGGAAACACCATATATTTT.

The chain is built from TRBV6-4 and TRBJ1-1; maybe TRBD1 (6 bases). This CDR3 is 15 amino acids long. V was clipped by 4 bases and J by 1 base, with 13 bases between them. Germline assignment: CDR1 MRHNA and CDR2 SNTAGT. In nucleotides, the CDR3 is TGTGCCAGCAGTGGTATAGGACAGAGGAACACTGAAGCTTTCTTT. Translation: CASSGIGQRNTEAFF.

This clone was seen only once. This sequence joins TRBV19 and TRBJ2-2; TRBD2 is a possible D gene (5 bases). The CDR3 totals 13 residues. Germline-derived CDR1 and CDR2 are LNHDA and SQIVND (reference sequence). Trimming stripped 8 bases from V and 4 bases from J, with 11 bases between. CDR3 amino acids: CASSLGSTGELFF. DNA for the CDR3: TGTGCCAGTTCCCTTGGGAGCACCGGGGAGCTGTTTTTT.

The V and J genes are TRBV2 and TRBJ1-1; D unresolved. The germline V gene encodes CDR1 SNHLY and CDR2 FYNNEI. Trimming left V 6 bases short and J 5 bases short, with 10 bases between. CDR3 length: 12 residues. The CDR3 is CASSRSGTEAFF. The CDR3 DNA reads TGTGCCAGCAGCCGGAGCGGGACTGAAGCTTTCTTT.

This chain uses TRBV19 with TRBJ2-3; TRBD2 might be the D (7 bases). In germline, CDR1 is LNHDA, CDR2 SQIVND (reference sequence). The germline V and J ends were trimmed by 3 bases and 1 base, with 11 bases remaining between them. The CDR3 covers 15 residues. DNA for the CDR3: TGTGCCAGTAGTATTGGGGGGGCCGGCACAGATACGCAGTATTTT. Amino acid sequence: CASSIGGAGTDTQYF.

The V and J genes are TRBV20-1 and TRBJ1-1; D is uncertain. The V end was cut by 8 bases, the J end by 9 bases, with 13 bases between. The germline gives CDR1 DFQATT, CDR2 SNEGSKA (reference sequence). The CDR3 runs to 10 residues. The CDR3 spells CSTPCGQAFF. The CDR3 region has the DNA TGCAGTACACCGTGCGGGCAAGCTTTCTTT.

Worth noting for this clone: The identical CDR3 is also encoded by other nucleotide sequences in the sample. The V call is TRBV20-1, the J call TRBJ1-2; TRBD1 agrees at 7 bases. Germline values: CDR1 DFQATT, CDR2 SNEGSKA (reference sequence). J gave up 3 bases and V 4 bases, and 5 bases lay outside the gene matches. The CDR3 is 13 amino acids. The CDR3: CSANDRAHYGYTF. DNA of the CDR3: TGCAGTGCTAATGACAGGGCCCACTATGGCTACACCTTC.

The rearrangement uses TRBV5-4 and TRBJ1-2; D is ambiguous. The germline V gene encodes CDR1 SGHNT and CDR2 YYREEE (reference sequence). V was cut by 2 bases and J by 5 bases, with 10 bases left in between. The CDR3 contains 13 residues. CDR3 coding DNA: TGTGCCAGCAGCTTAGAGGCCCAATATGGCTACACCTTC. It translates to CASSLEAQYGYTF.

As for this clone: Other DNA sequences from this sample encode an identical CDR3 as well. The chain employs TRBV27 and TRBJ2-7, with 7 bases that match TRBD1. CDR3 length equals 13 residues. The J segment lost 7 bases and the V segment lost 2 bases, leaving 5 bases of the junction unmatched. Looked up from germline, CDR1 is MNHEY and CDR2 is SMNVEV (reference sequence). CDR3 in DNA: TGTGCCAGCAGTTTAGGCAGGGGGAATGAGCAGTACTTC. Amino acid sequence: CASSLGRGNEQYF.

The chain uses TRBV11-2 and TRBJ1-1, with TRBD1 identical over 9 bases. The CDR3 covers 17 residues. Trimming cost V 1 base and J 7 bases; bases outside gene matches: 13. Germline V lookup: CDR1 SGHAT, CDR2 FQNNGV. The CDR3 sequence is CASSLVSRPGQGSEAFF. CDR3 nucleotide sequence: TGTGCCAGCAGCTTAGTCTCGAGACCGGGACAGGGAAGTGAAGCTTTCTTT.

CDR3 DNA: TGTGCCAGCAGTTACCCGACTAGCGGGAAGGGCGAGCAGTACTTC. Protein: CASSYPTSGKGEQYF. The chain is built from TRBV6-5 and TRBJ2-7; 11 nucleotides align to TRBD2. The ends lost 2 bases at V and 6 bases at J; junction bases unmatched: 6. CDR3 length: 15 residues. The germline CDR1 and CDR2 sequences are MNHEY and SVGAGI.

The chain joins TRBV18 to TRBJ1-1, with TRBD1 identical over 8 bases. Looked up from germline, CDR1 is KGHSH and CDR2 is LQKENI. V dropped 4 bases and J dropped 5; count of bases not matched to a gene: 6. This CDR3 region has 14 residues. Here the CDR3 reads CASSHGQGGTEAFF. CDR3 coding DNA: TGTGCCAGCTCACACGGACAGGGAGGTACTGAAGCTTTCTTT.

The chain recombines TRBV10-1 with TRBJ1-3, with 7 bases lining up with TRBD1. Germline V gene lookup returns CDR1 WNHNN and CDR2 SYGVQD (reference sequence). Unmatched junction bases numbered 8, after V lost 5 bases and J lost 7 bases. CDR3 length: 14 residues. The CDR3, as DNA: TGCGCCAGCAGTCCAGACAGGGACGGGAACACCATATATTTT. The encoded protein is CASSPDRDGNTIYF.

This rearrangement joins TRBV2 to TRBJ2-2; TRBD2 is a possible D gene (5 bases). This CDR3 spans 14 amino acids. Trimming removed 6 bases at V and 3 bases at J, with 11 bases between. CDR1 is SNHLY and CDR2 is FYNNEI in the germline V gene. The CDR3 nucleotides read TGTGCCAGCAGGGGCGGGCGGGACACCGGGGAGCTGTTTTTT. This gives the protein CASRGGRDTGELFF.

V and J are TRBV12-3 or TRBV12-4 and TRBJ2-5; D may be TRBD1 (5 bases). V lost 6 bases and J lost 6, with 14 bases in between. The CDR3 is made up of 13 amino acids. In DNA, the CDR3 is TGTGCCAGCAGCCGAGACAGCGTGAAGACCCAGTACTTC. Its protein is CASSRDSVKTQYF.